In its sample, the clone carrying this T cell receptor (beta chain) was seen once. Antigen unknown. These data come from a study of cytomegalovirus exposure and HLA in healthy donors. Findings and caveats of the study: A few CMV-associated chains proved CMV antigen-specific in vitro. The study flagged 150 to 200 TCR beta chains as cytomegalovirus-associated. Despite most TCR sequences being rare, some public TCRs occurred in many donors. A subsequent analysis found that TCR clusters from the first cohort also tended to co-occur in the 120 or so validation repertoires, with approximately 95% of cluster scores above 0.

V lost 8 bases to trimming and J lost 5 bases, with 15 bases between them. The germline CDR1 and CDR2 sequences are SGHVS and FQNEAQ. The CDR3 spans 13 residues. Sequenced by immunoSEQ multiplex PCR; TCRdb stores in-frame clones only, minus some. Among around 70,000 clones listed, 90% to 95% were seen once. The receptor was isolated from a woman aged 18-29 years in good health and CMV-seronegative. The chain carries TRBV7-8 and TRBJ1-1, with D possibly matching TRBD1 (6 bases). The sample comprised PBMCs. This CDR3 reads CASLGGGSTEAFF. CDR3 nucleotide sequence: TGTGCCAGCTTAGGGGGGGGCTCGACTGAAGCTTTCTTT.